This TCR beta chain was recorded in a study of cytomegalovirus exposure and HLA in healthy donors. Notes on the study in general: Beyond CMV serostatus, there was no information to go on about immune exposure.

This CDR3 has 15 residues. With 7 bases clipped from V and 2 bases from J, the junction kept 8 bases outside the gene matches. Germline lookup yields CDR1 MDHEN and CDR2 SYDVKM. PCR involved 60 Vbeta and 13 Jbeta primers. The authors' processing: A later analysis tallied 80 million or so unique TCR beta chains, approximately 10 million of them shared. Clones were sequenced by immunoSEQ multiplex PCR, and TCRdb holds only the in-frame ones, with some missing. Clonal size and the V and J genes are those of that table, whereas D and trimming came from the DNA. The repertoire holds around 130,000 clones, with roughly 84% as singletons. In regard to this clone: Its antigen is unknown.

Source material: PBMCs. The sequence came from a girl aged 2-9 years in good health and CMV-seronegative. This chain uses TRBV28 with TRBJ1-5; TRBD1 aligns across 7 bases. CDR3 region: CASTETGAGNQPQHF. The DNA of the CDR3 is TGTGCCAGCACCGAAACAGGGGCTGGCAATCAGCCCCAGCATTTT. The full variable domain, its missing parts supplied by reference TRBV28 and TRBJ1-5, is DVKVTQSSRYLVKRTGEKVFLECVQDMDHENMFWYRQDPGLGLRLIYFSYDVKMKEKGDIPEGYSVSREKKERFSLILESASTNQTSMYLCASTETGAGNQPQHFGDGTRLSIL.